The 14 T cell receptor beta chains listed next were all sequenced from one sample in a study of regulatory and conventional T cells in RAG deficiency (dated by TCRdb to the late 2010s). Library creation used the immunoSEQ multiplex PCR assay. Drawn from immuneACCESS, this table holds only the in-frame rearrangements with V and J called that TCRdb kept. Clones are partly lost; checked studies trace under half to an unresolved V gene and leave the rest unexplained. This sample holds about 12,000 clones; roughly 94% were observed only once. The ten most abundant clones make up 1.3% to 1.5% of the sample. Before genomic DNA was extracted, regulatory T cells were isolated from blood as CD4+CD25-high CD127-low cells. This same sample was also part of a study on regulatory T cells. Looking at the second paper: The multiplex PCR used 52 forward TRBV primers and 13 reverse TRBJ primers, with assay-based and computational corrections for amplification bias.

What was sequenced was CD127- CD25+ CD4+ Tregs sorted from blood. Every receptor here comes from a human donor in good health.

The chain couples TRBV5-1 to TRBJ2-7, with 7 bases lining up with TRBD2. This CDR3 is built from 16 residues. Germline CDR1 reads SGHRS; CDR2 reads YFSETQ. Trimming removed 1 base from V and 2 bases from J; junction bases left unmatched: 9. The CDR3 region is CASSLSWQGGTYEQYF. As DNA, the CDR3 is TGCGCCAGCAGCTTGTCATGGCAGGGAGGGACCTACGAGCAGTACTTC.

The V gene is TRBV5-6, the J gene TRBJ1-6, with 7 bases fitting TRBD1. Germline CDR1 and CDR2: SGHDT and YYEEEE. The V segment lost 0 bases and the J segment 7 bases; nucleotides outside the gene matches: 7. The CDR3 consists of 16 residues. The CDR3 DNA is TGTGCCAGCAGCTTGGCGGGACAGCCGAGAAATTCACCCCTCCACTTT. Amino acids: CASSLAGQPRNSPLHF.

This chain joins TRBV10-2 and TRBJ2-1; the match to TRBD1 covers 7 bases. The V segment lost 6 bases and the J segment 2 bases; nucleotides outside the gene matches: 4. CDR1 is WSHSY, CDR2 SAAADI, per germline. The CDR3 has 14 amino acids. The CDR3 region is CASSRDRAYNEQFF. In nucleotides, the CDR3 is TGCGCCAGCAGCCGAGACAGGGCCTACAATGAGCAGTTCTTC.

The chain employs TRBV5-1 and TRBJ1-1, with no clear D. Germline-derived CDR1 and CDR2 are SGHRS and YFSETQ. Trimming removed 0 bases at V and 1 base at J, with 4 bases between. This CDR3 is built from 13 residues. The CDR3 loop is CASSLGGNTEAFF. CDR3 nucleotides: TGCGCCAGCAGCTTGGGAGGGAACACTGAAGCTTTCTTT.

The count of this clone is one. The J gene is TRBJ1-2, the V gene TRBV7-3, with D possibly matching TRBD1 (6 bases). V lost 2 bases and J lost 7, with 11 bases in between. The CDR3 totals 13 residues. Germline CDR1 SGHTA, CDR2 FQGTGA. CDR3 sequence (DNA): TGTGCCAGCAGCTTAGCGGGGGGGGCTGGCTACACCTTC. Amino acids: CASSLAGGAGYTF.

The chain links TRBV4-1 to TRBJ2-6; D is ambiguous. Germline V gene sequence: CDR1 MGHRA, CDR2 YSYEKL. The germline V and J ends were trimmed by 2 bases and 0 bases, with 14 bases remaining between them. The CDR3 is 18 residues long. CDR3 nucleotide sequence: TGCGCCAGCAGCCAAAAACCTCCTACCCCCTCTGGGGCCAACGTCCTGACTTTC. Protein product: CASSQKPPTPSGANVLTF.

This clone has just one count. The J gene is TRBJ1-5, the V gene TRBV7-9, with unresolved D. V lost 5 bases and J lost 3, with 11 bases in between. The CDR3 totals 14 residues. Looked up from germline, CDR1 is SEHNR and CDR2 is FQNEAQ (reference sequence). The DNA of the CDR3 is TGTGCCAGCAGCCGCGGGTCAGCCAATCAGCCCCAGCATTTT. Translated: CASSRGSANQPQHF.

The chain links TRBV5-1 to TRBJ1-1; TRBD1 is a possible D gene (6 bases). Trimming took 0 bases from V and 7 from J, leaving 10 bases between them. The germline V gene encodes CDR1 SGHRS and CDR2 YFSETQ. This CDR3 contains 13 residues. The CDR3 reads CASSLAGTNEAFF. In nucleotides, the CDR3 is TGCGCCAGCAGCTTGGCCGGGACAAATGAAGCTTTCTTT.

This clone appeared a single time. The chain joins TRBV10-2 to TRBJ2-6; D gene ambiguous. Germline V gene data show CDR1 as WSHSY and CDR2 as SAAADI. This CDR3 is built from 13 residues. V was pared by 6 bases and J by 1 base, with 4 bases between. The CDR3 nucleotides are TGCGCCAGCAGAACATCTGGGGCCAACGTCCTGACTTTC. Its protein product is CASRTSGANVLTF.

The sample holds a few counts of this clone. The V call is TRBV2, the J call TRBJ1-4; TRBD1 matches at 9 bases. Trimming removed 6 bases from V and 8 bases from J; junction bases left unmatched: 4. The CDR3 has 13 residues. Germline lookup yields CDR1 SNHLY and CDR2 FYNNEI. The CDR3 loop is CASRQGAGEKLFF. CDR3 nucleotides: TGTGCCAGCAGACAGGGGGCGGGAGAAAAACTGTTTTTT.

The chain couples TRBV12-5 to TRBJ2-5; no clear D gene. The CDR3 sequence is 17 residues long. Trimming pared 1 base from V and 1 base from J, leaving 16 bases between. Germline CDR1 is LGHNT and CDR2 is FRNRAP. In nucleotides, the CDR3 is TGTGCTAGTGGTTTGGGGCAGATAGCCCTCCTCCAAGAGACCCAGTACTTC. Translated: CASGLGQIALLQETQYF.

This clone was found once. V gene TRBV6-1 combines with J gene TRBJ2-5; perhaps TRBD2 as D (5 bases). The germline gives CDR1 MNHNS, CDR2 SASEGT. The CDR3 is made up of 14 amino acids. Between the trimmed V and J ends, which lost 7 bases and 0 bases, there was a span of 12 bases. CDR3 DNA sequence: TGTGCCAGCAAACCGCGAGGGTACCAAGAGACCCAGTACTTC. This codes for CASKPRGYQETQYF.

The genes are TRBV5-1 and TRBJ1-4; D is possibly TRBD1 (6 bases). V was trimmed by 7 bases and J by 5 bases, leaving 12 bases between them. This CDR3 has 13 residues. Looked up from germline, CDR1 is SGHRS and CDR2 is YFSETQ. The CDR3 DNA sequence: TGCGCCAGCGCGACAGGACAGAATGAAAAACTGTTTTTT. As protein: CASATGQNEKLFF.

This rearrangement joins TRBV18 to TRBJ2-1; D ambiguous. V was cut by 1 base and J by 8 bases, with 12 bases left in between. This CDR3 contains 14 residues. Germline V lookup: CDR1 KGHSH, CDR2 LQKENI. The CDR3 DNA is TGTGCCAGCTCACCACAGTCGACTTGGGATGAGCAGTTCTTC. Residues: CASSPQSTWDEQFF.